This TCR beta chain was documented in a study of spatial heterogeneity in lung cancer. Study summary: The mean occurrence of each unique TCR and UMI combination in raw reads exceeded nine.

This clonotype is deemed medium-sized. TCRdb re-called the 5' RACE reads through MiXCR, storing one row per CDR3 protein. The sample contains fewer than 3,000 distinct CDR3 sequences, more than 8.5% of which appear only once. This CDR3 has 15 amino acids. Germline V gene sequence: CDR1 SNHLY, CDR2 FYNNEI. Trimming cost V 7 bases and J 4 bases; bases outside gene matches: 7. The time point: sample taken at primary tumor resection. Patients with untreated early-stage non-small cell lung cancer, numbering some 72, were the donors. V gene TRBV2 combines with J gene TRBJ2-5, with TRBD2 identical over 12 bases. The sequencing here drew on normal lung tissue next to the tumor, taken at surgery. The source is a female donor with early-stage non-small cell lung cancer. CDR3 nucleotide sequence: TGTGCCAGCATCCGGCTAGCGGGAGGGGGAGAGACCCAGTACTTC. It encodes CASIRLAGGGETQYF.